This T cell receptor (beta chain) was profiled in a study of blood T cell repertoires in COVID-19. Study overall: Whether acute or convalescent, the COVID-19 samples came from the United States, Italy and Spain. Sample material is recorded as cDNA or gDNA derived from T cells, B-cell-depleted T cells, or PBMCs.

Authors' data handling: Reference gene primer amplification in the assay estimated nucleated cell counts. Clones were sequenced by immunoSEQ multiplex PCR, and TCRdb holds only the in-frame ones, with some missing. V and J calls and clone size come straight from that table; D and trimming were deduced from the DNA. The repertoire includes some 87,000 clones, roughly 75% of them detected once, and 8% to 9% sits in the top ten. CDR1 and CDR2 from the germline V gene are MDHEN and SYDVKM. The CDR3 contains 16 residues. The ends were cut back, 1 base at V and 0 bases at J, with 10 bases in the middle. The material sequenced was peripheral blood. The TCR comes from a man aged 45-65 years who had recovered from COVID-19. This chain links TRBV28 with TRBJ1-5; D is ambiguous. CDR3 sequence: CASSLLRANSNQPQHF. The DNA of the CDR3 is TGTGCCAGCAGTTTATTGCGGGCAAATAGCAATCAGCCCCAGCATTTT.